These 16 T cell receptor beta chains share one sample of origin, sequenced in a study of blood T cell repertoires in COVID-19. Profiling relied on immunoSEQ multiplex PCR, and the TCRdb table lists in-frame clones only, not all of them. The sample contains 350,000 to 550,000 clones, more than 80% of which appear only once. The sequenced sample was PBMCs or T cells enriched from blood (not recorded which). The receptors stem from a man aged 25-45 years who had recovered from COVID-19.

The chain employs TRBV27 and TRBJ2-1; tentatively, D is TRBD2 (5 bases). The CDR3 extends over 17 amino acids. CDR1 MNHEY and CDR2 SMNVEV come from the germline V gene (reference sequence). V was shortened by 6 bases and J by 5 bases, with 23 bases between the two germline ends. CDR3 nucleotides: TGTGCCAGCAGGAGCCTCGGACTGACTCAGAAAAACAATGAGCAGTTCTTC. Its translation is CASRSLGLTQKNNEQFF.

V gene TRBV23-1 combines with J gene TRBJ1-4; 8 bases align to TRBD1. TRBV23-1 is an ORF; its function is uncertain. V lost 6 bases to trimming and J lost 0 bases; unmatched junction nucleotides: 24. CDR3 length: 22 amino acids. The CDR3 reads CASSRHDRGGRSRNATNEKLFF. In DNA, the CDR3 is TGCGCCAGCAGCCGCCACGACAGGGGCGGCCGATCCAGGAATGCAACTAATGAAAAACTGTTTTTT.

The CDR3 bases are TGTGCCAGCAGCCTCGAGGCGGACTATCTCTACGAGCAGTACTTC. Residues: CASSLEADYLYEQYF. J is TRBJ2-7 and V is TRBV6-2 or TRBV6-3; D might be TRBD2 (6 bases). Trimming cost V 6 bases and J 3 bases, with 18 bases left between them. The CDR3 runs to 15 residues. Germline-derived CDR1 and CDR2 are MNHEY and SVGEGT.

The gene calls are TRBV5-6 and TRBJ1-2, with D unclear. Between the trimmed V and J ends, which lost 6 bases and 8 bases, there was a span of 14 bases. Per germline, CDR1 SGHDT and CDR2 YYEEEE. The CDR3 runs 12 residues. CDR3 loop: CASNPYMGGYTF. The CDR3 coding sequence is TGTGCCAGCAACCCATACATGGGCGGCTACACCTTC.

This chain links TRBV27 with TRBJ1-2; 8 bases align to TRBD1. Germline V gene lookup returns CDR1 MNHEY and CDR2 SMNVEV (reference sequence). V was clipped by 5 bases and J by 5 bases; unmatched bases: 7. CDR3 length: 14 amino acids. The CDR3 protein is CASSGQGPGYGYTF. The CDR3 DNA sequence: TGTGCCAGCAGTGGACAGGGCCCGGGGTATGGCTACACCTTC.

CDR3 DNA sequence: TGTGCCAGTAATAACCCCGGGAGCACCAGCTACACCTTC. Protein sequence: CASNNPGSTSYTF. J is TRBJ1-2 and V is TRBV19, with D uncertain. This CDR3 comprises 13 residues. CDR1 is LNHDA, CDR2 SQIVND, per germline (reference sequence). V dropped 7 bases and J dropped 9 bases, with 18 bases sitting between them.

The J gene is TRBJ2-5, the V gene TRBV4-1, with D possibly matching TRBD1 (5 bases). Trimming shortened V by 0 bases and J by 5 bases, and 13 bases separated the two germline ends. This CDR3 region has 15 residues. In germline, CDR1 is MGHRA, CDR2 YSYEKL. The CDR3 DNA reads TGCGCCAGCAGCCAAGAGAAGGGGTTGGTGGAGACCCAGTACTTC. Residues: CASSQEKGLVETQYF.

The V gene is TRBV27, the J gene TRBJ1-5; D is undetermined. Germline CDR1 is MNHEY and CDR2 is SMNVEV (reference sequence). Between the trimmed V and J ends, which lost 5 bases and 0 bases, there was a span of 8 bases. This CDR3 comprises 14 residues. The CDR3, as DNA: TGTGCCAGCAGTCGATTCGGTAGCAATCAGCCCCAGCATTTT. This gives the protein CASSRFGSNQPQHF.

The gene calls are TRBV4-2 and TRBJ2-3, with 11 bases fitting TRBD2. Unmatched junction bases numbered 9, after V lost 3 bases and J lost 7 bases. Germline lookup yields CDR1 LGHNA and CDR2 YNFKEQ. CDR3 length equals 16 residues. CDR3 DNA sequence: TGTGCCAGCAGCCACCAACTAGCGGGAGCAACGAATACGCAGTATTTT. This sequence encodes CASSHQLAGATNTQYF.

The chain combines TRBV30 with TRBJ2-5; 7 bases are a match to TRBD1. The CDR3 is 13 residues long. Germline loops: CDR1 GTSNPN, CDR2 SVGIG (reference sequence). Trimming took 3 bases from V and 3 from J; bases not matched to a gene: 4. In DNA form, the CDR3 reads TGTGCCTGGAGACGTCAGGGGGAAGAGACCCAGTACTTC. This sequence encodes CAWRRQGEETQYF.

This chain links TRBV10-1 with TRBJ1-1, with D perhaps matching TRBD1 (5 bases). The CDR3 extends over 13 amino acids. CDR1 is WNHNN, CDR2 SYGVQD, per germline (reference sequence). The germline V and J ends were trimmed by 2 bases and 6 bases, with 10 bases remaining between them. The chain's CDR3 is CASSEDSLAEAFF. DNA of the CDR3: TGCGCCAGCAGTGAGGACAGTTTGGCTGAAGCTTTCTTT.

The chain carries TRBV28 and TRBJ2-3; TRBD1 matches at 9 bases. From germline, CDR1 is MDHEN and CDR2 SYDVKM. The CDR3 is 17 residues long. V lost 6 bases and J lost 2; bases outside the gene matches: 12. This CDR3 is CASSPWRGTGNTDTQYF. DNA of the CDR3: TGTGCCAGCAGCCCTTGGAGGGGGACAGGGAACACAGATACGCAGTATTTT.

The chain employs TRBV7-9 and TRBJ1-1; 7 bases agree with TRBD1. CDR3 length equals 14 residues. V gave up 7 bases and J gave up 1 base; unmatched junction bases: 6. Per germline, CDR1 SEHNR and CDR2 FQNEAQ (reference sequence). CDR3 residues: CASTMTGWNTEAFF. The DNA for the CDR3 is TGTGCCAGCACCATGACAGGGTGGAACACTGAAGCTTTCTTT.

A single count supports this clone. The chain has TRBV2 and TRBJ1-1; possible D gene TRBD1, 5 bases. V lost 4 bases, J lost 4 bases, and 10 bases lay in between. The CDR3 runs to 13 residues. From germline, CDR1 is SNHLY and CDR2 FYNNEI. The CDR3: CASSVGVFTEAFF. In nucleotides, the CDR3 is TGTGCCAGCAGTGTAGGGGTTTTCACTGAAGCTTTCTTT.

This chain links TRBV9 with TRBJ2-1, with 8 positions matching TRBD2. Germline V gene data show CDR1 as SGDLS and CDR2 as YYNGEE. J gave up 7 bases and V 1 base, and 4 bases lay outside the gene matches. The CDR3 covers 14 residues. The CDR3 DNA is TGTGCCAGCAGCGTACAGCGGGAGTTGAATGAGCAGTTCTTC. Amino acids: CASSVQRELNEQFF.

V gene TRBV29-1 combines with J gene TRBJ2-2; 10 nucleotides line up with TRBD2. Trimming took 6 bases from V and 7 from J; bases not matched to a gene: 14. Germline V gene sequence: CDR1 SQVTM, CDR2 ANQGSEA. The CDR3 runs to 16 residues. DNA of the CDR3: TGCAGCGTCGGGATGGGGCTAGCGGGAGTGGGCGGGGAGCTGTTTTTT. It yields the protein CSVGMGLAGVGGELFF.